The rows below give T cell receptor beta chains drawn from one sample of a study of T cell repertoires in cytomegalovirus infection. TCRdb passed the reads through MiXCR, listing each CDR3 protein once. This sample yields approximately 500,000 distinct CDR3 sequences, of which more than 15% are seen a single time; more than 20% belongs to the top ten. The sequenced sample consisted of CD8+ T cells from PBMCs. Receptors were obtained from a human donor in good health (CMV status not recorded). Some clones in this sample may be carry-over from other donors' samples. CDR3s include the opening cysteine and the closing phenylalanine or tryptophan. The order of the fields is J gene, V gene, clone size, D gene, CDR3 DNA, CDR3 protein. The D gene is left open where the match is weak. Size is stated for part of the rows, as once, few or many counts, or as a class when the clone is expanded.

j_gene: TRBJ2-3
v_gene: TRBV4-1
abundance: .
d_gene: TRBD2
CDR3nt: TGCGCCAGCAGCCAGACTCTCCACGGGGGTAGCGGGAGGAGGACAGATACGCAGTATTTT
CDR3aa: CASSQTLHGGSGRRTDTQYF

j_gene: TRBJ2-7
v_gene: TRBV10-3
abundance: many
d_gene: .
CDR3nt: TGTGCCACCCGAGGCGTCGACTACGAGCAGTACTTC
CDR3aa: CATRGVDYEQYF

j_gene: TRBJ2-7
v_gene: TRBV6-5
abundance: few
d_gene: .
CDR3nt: TGTGCCAGCAGTTACTCGACGGGGCAGACCTACGAGCAGTACTTC
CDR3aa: CASSYSTGQTYEQYF

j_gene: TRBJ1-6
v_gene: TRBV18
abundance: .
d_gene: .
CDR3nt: TGTGCCAGCTCTCCAAGACAAACCTATAATTCACCCCTCCACTTT
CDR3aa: CASSPRQTYNSPLHF

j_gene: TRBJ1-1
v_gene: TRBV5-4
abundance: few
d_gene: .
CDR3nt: TGTGCCAGCAGCTCGCCTTTGAACACTGAAGCTTTCTTT
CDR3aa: CASSSPLNTEAFF

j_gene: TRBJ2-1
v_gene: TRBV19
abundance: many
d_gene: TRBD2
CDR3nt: TGTGCCAGTAACCCAGCGGGAAGCTCCTACAATGAGCAGTTCTTC
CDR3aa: CASNPAGSSYNEQFF

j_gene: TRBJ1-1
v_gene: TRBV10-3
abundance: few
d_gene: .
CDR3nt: TGTGCCATCAGTGGCAGGATGATGTACACTGAAGCTTTCTTT
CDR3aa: CAISGRMMYTEAFF

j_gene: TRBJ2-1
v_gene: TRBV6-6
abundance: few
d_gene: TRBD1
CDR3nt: TGTGCCAGCAGCCCAGGACAGGGATTCGACAATGAGCAGTTCTTC
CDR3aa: CASSPGQGFDNEQFF

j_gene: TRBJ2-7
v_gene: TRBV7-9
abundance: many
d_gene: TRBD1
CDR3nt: TGTGCCAGCAGCGAAAACATAATCTGGGACAGGGGAATCGAGCAGTACTTC
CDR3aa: CASSENIIWDRGIEQYF

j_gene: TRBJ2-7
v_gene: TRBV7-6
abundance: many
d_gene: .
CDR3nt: TGTGCCAGCAGCCTGGACTTCTCCCCTTCAGACGAGCAGTACTTC
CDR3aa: CASSLDFSPSDEQYF

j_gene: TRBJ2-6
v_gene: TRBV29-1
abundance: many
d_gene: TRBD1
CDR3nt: TGCAGCGTTGAAGATCCGCAGGGGGCCCGCTCTGGGGCCAACGTCCTGACTTTC
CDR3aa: CSVEDPQGARSGANVLTF

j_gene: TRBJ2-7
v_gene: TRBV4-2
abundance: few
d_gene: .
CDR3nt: TGTGCCAGCAGCCAAGATCGTGACTTTCGAAGCTCCTACGAGCAGTACTTC
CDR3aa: CASSQDRDFRSSYEQYF

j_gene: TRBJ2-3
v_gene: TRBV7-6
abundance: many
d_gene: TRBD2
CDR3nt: TGTGCCAGCAGCCCAGGACTAGCGGGGGATTGGGGCACAGATACGCAGTATTTT
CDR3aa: CASSPGLAGDWGTDTQYF

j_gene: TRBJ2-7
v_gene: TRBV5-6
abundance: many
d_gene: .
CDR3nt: TGTGCCAGCAGCTTGGGAGGACGCGCCGAGCAGTACTTC
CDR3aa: CASSLGGRAEQYF

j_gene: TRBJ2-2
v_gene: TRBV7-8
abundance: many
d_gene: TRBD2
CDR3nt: TGTGCCAGCAGCGATTACCTGGGACTAGCGGGAGACACCGGGGAGCTGTTTTTT
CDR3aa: CASSDYLGLAGDTGELFF

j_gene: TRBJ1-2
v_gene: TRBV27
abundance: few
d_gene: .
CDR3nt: TGTGCCAGCAGTTTAAGCCCCGGAGGTCCTTATGGCTACACCTTC
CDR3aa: CASSLSPGGPYGYTF

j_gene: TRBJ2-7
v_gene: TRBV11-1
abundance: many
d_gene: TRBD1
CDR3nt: TGTGCCAGCAGCTCAGGACAGGGTCACTACGAGCAGTACTTC
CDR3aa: CASSSGQGHYEQYF

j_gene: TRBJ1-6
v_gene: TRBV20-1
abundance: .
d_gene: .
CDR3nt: TGCAGTGTAAGAATTAATTCACCCCTCCACTTT
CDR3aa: CSVRINSPLHF

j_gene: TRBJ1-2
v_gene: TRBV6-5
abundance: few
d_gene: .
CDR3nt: TGTGCCAGCAGTTACTCGAGTCAGGGGCTAAATGGCTACACCTTC
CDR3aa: CASSYSSQGLNGYTF

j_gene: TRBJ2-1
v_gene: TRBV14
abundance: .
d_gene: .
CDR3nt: TGTGCCACGACGGGCTACGACAATGAGCAGTTCTTC
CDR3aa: CATTGYDNEQFF